Sequencing of this T cell receptor (beta chain) was carried out in a study of CD8+ T cells in alopecia areata. Study-level information: In an open-label trial, patients got 5 to 10 mg tofacitinib twice daily. The share of scalp area affected provided the severity score for treated patients. Regarding the study as a whole: Many expanded lesional clones stayed in scalp and blood while on tofacitinib.

Note on this clone: No antigen is known for it.

Indicated treatment: oral pan-JAK inhibitor, 5-10 mg twice daily. Germline values: CDR1 GTSNPN, CDR2 SVGIG (reference sequence). The CDR3 runs to 15 residues. The V gene lost 5 bases and the J gene lost 4 bases, with 21 bases spanning the gap. cDNA prepared by RNA extraction and subsequent reverse transcription served as the template for sequencing. TCRdb's table, derived via immunoSEQ multiplex PCR, lists solely in-frame clones and lacks some. This table holds a few hundred thousand clones, 35% to 40% found once. The rearrangement joins TRBV30 to TRBJ2-7; D tentatively reads TRBD1 or TRBD2 (6 bases each). The clonotype comes from a human donor with alopecia areata. Here the sequenced sample was CD4+ T cells sorted from blood, taken between weeks 30 and 35, from a patient treated with tofacitinib. CDR3 in amino acids: CAWGRGGAGLYEQYF. The CDR3, as DNA: TGTGCCTGGGGGCGTGGGGGCGCGGGATTATACGAGCAGTACTTC.